This TCR beta chain was captured by sequencing in a study of T-cell memory formation after mild COVID-19. TCRdb re-derived calls from the 5' RACE reads in MiXCR, one entry per CDR3 protein. The profile shows about 200,000 distinct CDR3 sequences, about 18% of them singletons. Germline values: CDR1 SGHTA, CDR2 FQGNSA. The CDR3 spans 14 residues. V dropped 2 bases and J dropped 1 base, with 8 bases sitting between them. Study findings and constraints: Clones that contracted clustered mainly in CM and EM if CD4+ and in EMRA if CD8+.

This clonotype appeared many times. Its matching antigen is unknown. The chain couples TRBV7-2 to TRBJ2-5; D ambiguous. Material: PBMCs or a T cell subset sorted from them (not recorded which). This sequence was found in an adult woman who had mild COVID-19 (a few samples of this study predate the infection). Cell type and time point are not known. Here the CDR3 reads CASSLTTFQETQYF. The CDR3 DNA reads as TGTGCCAGCAGCTTAACCACATTCCAAGAGACCCAGTACTTC.